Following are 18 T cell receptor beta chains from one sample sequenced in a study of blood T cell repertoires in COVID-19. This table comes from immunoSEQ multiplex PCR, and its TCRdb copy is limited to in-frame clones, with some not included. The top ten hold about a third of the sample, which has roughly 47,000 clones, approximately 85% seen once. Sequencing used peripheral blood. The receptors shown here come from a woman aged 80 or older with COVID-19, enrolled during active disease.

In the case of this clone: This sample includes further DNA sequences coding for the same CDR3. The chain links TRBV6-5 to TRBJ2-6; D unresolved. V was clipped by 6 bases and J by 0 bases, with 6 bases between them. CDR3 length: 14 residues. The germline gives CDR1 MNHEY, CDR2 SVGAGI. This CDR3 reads CASRRGSGANVLTF. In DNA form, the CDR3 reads TGTGCCAGCAGGAGAGGCTCTGGGGCCAACGTCCTGACTTTC.

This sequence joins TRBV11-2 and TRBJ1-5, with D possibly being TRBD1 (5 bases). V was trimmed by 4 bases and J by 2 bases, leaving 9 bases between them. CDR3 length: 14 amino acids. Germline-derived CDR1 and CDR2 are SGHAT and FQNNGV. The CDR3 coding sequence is TGTGCCAGCAGCTCCGGGGGAGGCAATCAGCCCCAGCATTTT. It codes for CASSSGGGNQPQHF. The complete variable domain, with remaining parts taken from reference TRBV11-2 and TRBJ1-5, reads EAGVAQSPRYKIIEKRQSVAFWCNPISGHATLYWYQQILGQGPKLLIQFQNNGVVDDSQLPKDRFSAERLKGVDSTLKIQPAKLEDSAVYLCASSSGGGNQPQHFGDGTRLSIL.

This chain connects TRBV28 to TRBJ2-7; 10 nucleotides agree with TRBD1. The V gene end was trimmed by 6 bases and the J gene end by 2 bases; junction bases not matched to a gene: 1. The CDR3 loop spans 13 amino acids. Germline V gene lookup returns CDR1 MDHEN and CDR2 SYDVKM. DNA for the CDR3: TGTGCCAGCAGGGGACAGGGGCCCTACGAGCAGTACTTC. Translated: CASRGQGPYEQYF.

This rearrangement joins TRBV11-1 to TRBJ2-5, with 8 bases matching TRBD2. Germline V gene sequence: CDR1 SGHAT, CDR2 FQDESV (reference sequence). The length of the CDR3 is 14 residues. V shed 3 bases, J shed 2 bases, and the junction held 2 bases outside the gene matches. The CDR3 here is CASSFSGEQETQYF. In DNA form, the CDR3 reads TGTGCCAGCAGCTTTAGCGGGGAGCAAGAGACCCAGTACTTC.

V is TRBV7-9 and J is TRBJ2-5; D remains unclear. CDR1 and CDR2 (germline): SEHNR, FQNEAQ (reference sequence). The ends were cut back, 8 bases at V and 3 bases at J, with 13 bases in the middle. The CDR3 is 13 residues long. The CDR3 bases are TGTGCCAGCCGAAGTGGAGAGAAAGAGACCCAGTACTTC. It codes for CASRSGEKETQYF. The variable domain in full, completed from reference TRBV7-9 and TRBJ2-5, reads DTGVSQNPRHKITKRGQNVTFRCDPISEHNRLYWYRQTLGQGPEFLTYFQNEAQLEKSRLLSDRFSAERPKGSFSTLEIQRTEQGDSAMYLCASRSGEKETQYFGPGTRLLVL.

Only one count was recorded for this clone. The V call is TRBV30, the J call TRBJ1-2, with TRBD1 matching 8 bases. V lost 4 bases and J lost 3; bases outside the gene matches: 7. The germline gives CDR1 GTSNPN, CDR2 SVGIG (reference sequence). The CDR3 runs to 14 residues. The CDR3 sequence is CAWTRTGRDYGYTF. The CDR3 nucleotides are TGTGCCTGGACTAGGACAGGGCGAGACTATGGCTACACCTTC.

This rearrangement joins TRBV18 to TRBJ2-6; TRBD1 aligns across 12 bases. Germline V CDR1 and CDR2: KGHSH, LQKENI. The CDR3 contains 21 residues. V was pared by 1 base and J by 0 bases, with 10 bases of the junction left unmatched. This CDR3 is CASSPQGTGGFSHSGANVLTF. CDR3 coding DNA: TGTGCCAGCTCACCACAAGGGACAGGGGGCTTCTCCCACTCTGGGGCCAACGTCCTGACTTTC.

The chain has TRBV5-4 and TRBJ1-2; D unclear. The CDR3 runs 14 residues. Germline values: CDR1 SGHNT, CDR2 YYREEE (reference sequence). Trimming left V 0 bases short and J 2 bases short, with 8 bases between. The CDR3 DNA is TGTGCCAGCAGCTTGGGAGGCACAAACTATGGCTACACCTTC. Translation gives CASSLGGTNYGYTF.

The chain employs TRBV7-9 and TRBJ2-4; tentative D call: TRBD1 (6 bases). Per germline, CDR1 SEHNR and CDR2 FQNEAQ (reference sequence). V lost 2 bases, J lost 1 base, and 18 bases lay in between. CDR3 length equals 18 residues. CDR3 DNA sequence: TGTGCCAGCAGCTTATGGAGTTCGACAGGCCTGGCCAAAAACATTCAGTACTTC. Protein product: CASSLWSSTGLAKNIQYF. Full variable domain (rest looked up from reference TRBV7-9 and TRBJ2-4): DTGVSQNPRHKITKRGQNVTFRCDPISEHNRLYWYRQTLGQGPEFLTYFQNEAQLEKSRLLSDRFSAERPKGSFSTLEIQRTEQGDSAMYLCASSLWSSTGLAKNIQYFGAGTRLSVL.

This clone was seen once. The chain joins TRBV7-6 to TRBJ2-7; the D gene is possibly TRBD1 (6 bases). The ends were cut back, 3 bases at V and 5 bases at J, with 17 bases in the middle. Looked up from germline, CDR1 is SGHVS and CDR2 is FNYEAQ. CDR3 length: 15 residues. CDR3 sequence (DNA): TGTGCCAGCAGCTTTACTCCGGACAGTTTTAACGAGCAGTACTTC. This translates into CASSFTPDSFNEQYF.

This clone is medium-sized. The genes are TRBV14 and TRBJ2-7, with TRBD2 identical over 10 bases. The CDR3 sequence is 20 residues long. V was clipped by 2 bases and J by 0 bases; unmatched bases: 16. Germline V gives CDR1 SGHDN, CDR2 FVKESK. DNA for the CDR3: TGTGCCAGCAGCCAAACTCGGGTGAGCGGGAGGGCCCGGAGCTCCTACGAGCAGTACTTC. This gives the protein CASSQTRVSGRARSSYEQYF.

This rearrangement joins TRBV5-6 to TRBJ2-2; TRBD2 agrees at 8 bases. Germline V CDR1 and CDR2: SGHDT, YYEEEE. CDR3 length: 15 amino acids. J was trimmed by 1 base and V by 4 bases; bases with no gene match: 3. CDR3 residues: CASSLSGVNTGELFF. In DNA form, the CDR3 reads TGTGCCAGCAGCCTTAGCGGGGTGAACACCGGGGAGCTGTTTTTT.

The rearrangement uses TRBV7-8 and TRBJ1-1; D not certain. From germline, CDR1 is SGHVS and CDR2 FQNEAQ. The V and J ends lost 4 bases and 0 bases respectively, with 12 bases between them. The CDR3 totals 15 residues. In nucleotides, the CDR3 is TGTGCCAGCAGCTCCAGGTGGTACGTGAACACTGAAGCTTTCTTT. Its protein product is CASSSRWYVNTEAFF.

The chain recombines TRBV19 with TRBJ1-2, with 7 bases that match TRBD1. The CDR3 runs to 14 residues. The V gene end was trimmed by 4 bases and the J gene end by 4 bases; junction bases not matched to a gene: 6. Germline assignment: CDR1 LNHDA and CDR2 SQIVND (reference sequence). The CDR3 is CASSTPGQFYGYTF. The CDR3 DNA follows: TGTGCCAGTAGTACCCCGGGACAGTTCTATGGCTACACCTTC.

The CDR3 is CASSMYGGGNQPQHF. The CDR3 DNA reads TGTGCCAGCAGCATGTACGGGGGAGGCAATCAGCCCCAGCATTTT. The genes are TRBV7-9 and TRBJ1-5; D possibly corresponds to TRBD1 (5 bases). The CDR3 is made up of 15 amino acids. Per germline, CDR1 SEHNR and CDR2 FQNEAQ (reference sequence). Trimming cost V 5 bases and J 2 bases, with 13 bases left between them.

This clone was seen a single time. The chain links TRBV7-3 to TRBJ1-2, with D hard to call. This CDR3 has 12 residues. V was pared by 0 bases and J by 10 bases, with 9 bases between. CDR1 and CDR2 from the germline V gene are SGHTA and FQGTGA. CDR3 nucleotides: TGTGCCAGCAGCTTAACACGCGACACCTACACCTTC. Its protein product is CASSLTRDTYTF.

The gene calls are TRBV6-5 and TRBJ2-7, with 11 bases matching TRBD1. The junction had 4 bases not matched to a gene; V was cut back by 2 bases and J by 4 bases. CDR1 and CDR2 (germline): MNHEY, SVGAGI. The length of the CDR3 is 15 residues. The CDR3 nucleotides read TGTGCCAGCAGTTACCCCGGACAGGGGGCGTACGAGCAGTACTTC. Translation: CASSYPGQGAYEQYF.

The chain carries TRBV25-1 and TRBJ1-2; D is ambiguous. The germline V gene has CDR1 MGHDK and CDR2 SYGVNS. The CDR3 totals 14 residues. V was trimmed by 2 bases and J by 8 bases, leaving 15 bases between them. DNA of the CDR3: TGTGCCAGCAGTGAAATTGACACCTACCACGGCTACACCTTC. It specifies CASSEIDTYHGYTF.